The sequence of this T cell receptor beta chain was determined in a study of identifying expanded T cells in peripheral blood. General study results and limits: Around 1.2 clones differed between technical replicates, versus approximately 17 and 20 over time.

For this clone: Its antigen is currently unknown.

Healthy donors had no documented immune events, such as infections, while sampled. TCRdb keeps only in-frame clones here, not all; method: immunoSEQ multiplex PCR. Of under 150,000 clones detected, over 65% appear once; the ten largest clones hold 3% to 3.5%. V was clipped by 3 bases and J by 5 bases; unmatched bases: 1. CDR1 is LNHNV and CDR2 is YYDKDF in the germline V gene (reference sequence). The CDR3 extends over 13 amino acids. Sequences were obtained from blood. This chain links TRBV15 with TRBJ1-2; 9 bases align to TRBD1. This sequence was found in a person aged 18 to 70 in good health. This CDR3 reads CATSSDRGYGYTF. CDR3 DNA sequence: TGTGCCACCAGCAGCGACAGGGGGTATGGCTACACCTTC.